These T cell receptor beta chains were read from a single sample in a study of T cells in localized non-small cell lung cancer. TCRdb's table, derived via immunoSEQ multiplex PCR, lists solely in-frame clones and lacks some. The table lists approximately 35,000 clones, about 89% of them singletons. Sequenced material: PBMCs, taken before any cancer treatment. These TCRs come from a man aged 40 to 75 with stage II lung adenocarcinoma. The CDR3 runs from the conserved cysteine through the conserved F or W. A D gene is named only where the DNA matches it firmly. Clone size, where shown, is once, few, many, or a class for clones that have expanded.

TRBJ1-3 | TRBV19 | once | NA | CASSLGASGNTIYF | TGTGCCAGTAGTCTTGGCGCGTCTGGAAACACCATATATTTT
TRBJ2-3 | TRBV11-2 | NA | TRBD2 | CASTQGSGRAADTQYF | TGTGCCAGCACCCAGGGGAGCGGGAGGGCGGCAGATACGCAGTATTTT
TRBJ1-1 | TRBV11-2 | once | NA | CASSPGLNTEAFF | TGTGCCAGCAGTCCAGGACTGAACACTGAAGCTTTCTTT
TRBJ2-1 | TRBV27 | NA | TRBD2 | CASSSRLAARNEQFF | TGTGCCAGCAGTTCGAGACTAGCGGCCCGAAACGAGCAGTTCTTC
TRBJ2-5 | TRBV11-1 | NA | NA | CASSLQAGRQETQYF | TGTGCCAGCAGCTTACAAGCGGGCCGCCAAGAGACCCAGTACTTC
TRBJ2-7 | TRBV27 | once | NA | CASSLTGFKMNEQYF | TGTGCCAGCAGTCTTACAGGGTTTAAGATGAACGAGCAGTACTTC
TRBJ2-7 | TRBV4-3 | NA | NA | CASSQGDASYEQYF | TGCGCCAGCAGCCAAGGGGACGCCTCCTACGAGCAGTACTTC
TRBJ2-1 | TRBV7-2 | once | TRBD2 | CASSFTWTSGRVNEQFF | TGTGCCAGCAGCTTCACGTGGACTAGCGGGAGGGTGAATGAGCAGTTCTTC
TRBJ1-5 | TRBV27 | NA | NA | CASRGGSGDSNQPQHF | TGTGCCAGCCGAGGTGGATCTGGGGATAGCAATCAGCCCCAGCATTTT
TRBJ2-1 | TRBV5-1 | few | NA | CASTSRANNEQFF | TGCGCCAGCACCTCTCGGGCGAACAATGAGCAGTTCTTC
TRBJ2-5 | TRBV19 | few | TRBD2 | CASSIGLAGRETQYF | TGTGCCAGTAGTATCGGACTAGCGGGACGGGAGACCCAGTACTTC
TRBJ1-2 | TRBV5-5 | NA | NA | CASREQGRGLGYGYTF | TGTGCCAGCCGGGAACAGGGTCGAGGGCTTGGCTATGGCTACACCTTC
TRBJ2-2 | TRBV7-6 | NA | NA | CASSLVGGDPTGELFF | TGTGCCAGCAGCTTAGTGGGCGGAGACCCCACCGGGGAGCTGTTTTTT
TRBJ2-3 | TRBV2 | NA | TRBD2 | CASRWGGSGTDTQYF | TGTGCCAGCAGATGGGGGGGTAGCGGCACAGATACGCAGTATTTT
TRBJ2-1 | TRBV6-5 | NA | NA | CASRRGREGYNEQFF | TGTGCCAGCAGGAGAGGGCGGGAAGGATACAATGAGCAGTTCTTC
TRBJ1-5 | TRBV14 | NA | NA | CASRQSGNQPQHF | TGTGCCAGCAGACAATCCGGAAATCAGCCCCAGCATTTT
TRBJ2-5 | TRBV5-4 | NA | NA | CASSLGAGDQETQYF | TGTGCCAGCAGCTTGGGGGCAGGCGACCAAGAGACCCAGTACTTC
TRBJ2-3 | TRBV7-3 | NA | NA | CASSLRTRGDTQYF | TGTGCCAGCAGCTTAAGAACTAGGGGAGATACGCAGTATTTT
TRBJ2-5 | TRBV27 | once | NA | CASRATSTETQYF | TGTGCCAGCAGAGCGACTAGTACGGAGACCCAGTACTTC
TRBJ2-1 | TRBV5-4 | NA | TRBD1 | CASSTGQNNEQFF | TGTGCCAGCAGCACGGGACAGAACAATGAGCAGTTCTTC
TRBJ2-2 | TRBV5-1 | NA | TRBD2 | CASQDLAGNTGELFF | TGCGCCAGTCAGGACCTAGCGGGAAACACCGGGGAGCTGTTTTTT
TRBJ2-7 | TRBV6-1 | NA | NA | CASRRTTGNSYEQYF | TGTGCCAGCAGAAGAACGACGGGAAATTCCTACGAGCAGTACTTC
TRBJ1-5 | TRBV28 | NA | NA | CATHEGGSNQPQHF | TGTGCCACCCACGAGGGGGGTAGCAATCAGCCCCAGCATTTT
TRBJ2-4 | TRBV7-2 | NA | NA | CASSAGGGWGRAKNIQYF | TGTGCCAGCAGCGCAGGAGGAGGCTGGGGGCGAGCCAAAAACATTCAGTACTTC
TRBJ2-3 | TRBV27 | NA | NA | CASSFSLRDTQYF | TGTGCCAGCAGCTTCTCCCTTAGGGATACGCAGTATTTT
TRBJ1-1 | TRBV7-2 | NA | NA | CASSLNTGGRTEAFF | TGTGCCAGCAGCTTAAATACAGGAGGTCGCACTGAAGCTTTCTTT
TRBJ2-7 | TRBV19 | NA | NA | CASTIGGTPIREQYF | TGTGCCAGTACCATAGGAGGGACTCCGATCCGCGAGCAGTACTTC
TRBJ1-2 | TRBV4-3 | few | NA | CASSHRHRDNYGYTF | TGCGCCAGCAGCCATCGCCACAGGGACAACTATGGCTACACCTTC
TRBJ2-7 | TRBV10-1 | NA | NA | CASKSGLPCEQYF | TGCGCCAGCAAATCGGGACTCCCTTGCGAGCAGTACTTC
TRBJ1-1 | TRBV6-4 | NA | NA | CASSPSTIGKTEAFF | TGTGCCAGCAGTCCATCGACAATCGGAAAGACTGAAGCTTTCTTT
TRBJ2-3 | TRBV7-3 | NA | NA | CASSLGSINTQYF | TGTGCCAGCAGCTTAGGTAGCATCAATACGCAGTATTTT
TRBJ1-4 | TRBV27 | NA | TRBD1 | CASRHSGGVEKLFF | TGTGCCAGCAGACATTCAGGGGGTGTGGAGAAACTGTTTTTT
TRBJ2-7 | TRBV6-6 | NA | TRBD1 | CASSYSGQGFTYEQYF | TGTGCCAGCAGTTACTCCGGACAGGGGTTTACCTACGAGCAGTACTTC
TRBJ1-4 | TRBV11-2 | NA | TRBD1 | CASSLFGTEDEKLFF | TGTGCCAGCAGCTTGTTCGGGACAGAGGATGAAAAACTGTTTTTT
TRBJ2-2 | TRBV9 | once | NA | CASSVAGDTGELFF | TGTGCCAGCAGCGTAGCCGGGGACACCGGGGAGCTGTTTTTT
TRBJ2-7 | TRBV7-2 | NA | TRBD1 | CASSARDRGYEQYF | TGTGCCAGCAGCGCGAGGGACAGGGGGTACGAGCAGTACTTC